Below, 9 T cell receptor beta chains from the same sample are listed, as sequenced in a study of T-cell reconstitution after alpha-beta-depleted transplantation in children (dated by TCRdb to about 2016). The library was prepared using PCR. Reads for this sample came from an Illumina HiSeq 2500. Molecular barcoding was employed in the preparation of TCR libraries, with unique molecular identifiers being used to normalize TCRbeta repertoire quantification. The public reads were run again by TCRdb, first through fastp at Q25 and then through MiXCR, and only productive beta chains were kept. Every distinct CDR3 protein forms one entry, paired with its most common genes and DNA. This sample comprises fewer than 550,000 distinct CDR3 sequences, roughly 10% of them detected only once. The top ten hold 4.5% to 7% of the sample. The sequences come from PBMCs from the stem cell graft donor, collected from the stem cell graft. All receptors derive from a human donor who donated a stem cell graft to a child with acute myeloid leukemia.

This clonotype was picked up a small number of times. The chain combines TRBV10-2 with TRBJ1-5; unclear D gene. CDR1 WSHSY and CDR2 SAAADI come from the germline V gene. V dropped 2 bases and J dropped 4 bases, with 9 bases sitting between them. The CDR3 is 14 amino acids. CDR3 amino acids: CASSEVGRNQPQHF. CDR3 bases: TGCGCCAGCAGTGAGGTGGGGAGGAATCAGCCCCAGCATTTT.

With respect to this clonotype: A much larger clone differs by one base, so this may be a read error. This sequence joins TRBV11-2 and TRBJ2-3, with D uncertain. CDR1 SGHAT and CDR2 FQNNGV come from the germline V gene. This CDR3 is built from 17 residues. The germline V and J ends were trimmed by 5 bases and 1 base, with 19 bases remaining between them. CDR3 coding DNA: TGTGCCAGCAGCCGCCTGATAGGGTTGCGAGGCACAGATACGCAGTATTTT. As protein: CASSRLIGLRGTDTQYF.

This clonotype has just a few counts. This chain links TRBV5-1 with TRBJ1-1; the D gene is possibly TRBD1 (6 bases). Trimming took off 0 bases at V and 0 bases at J, with 15 bases between the two ends. The CDR3 length is 17 residues. Germline V gene sequence: CDR1 SGHRS, CDR2 YFSETQ. This chain's CDR3 is CASSLDRAPPLNTEAFF. For the CDR3, the DNA is TGCGCCAGCAGCTTGGACAGGGCACCCCCCTTGAACACTGAAGCTTTCTTT.

The table lists this clonotype with many counts. This chain links TRBV29-1 with TRBJ2-3; D possibly corresponds to TRBD1 (5 bases). V was pared by 5 bases and J by 1 base, with 13 bases between. The CDR3 is made up of 14 amino acids. Per the germline V gene, CDR1 is SQVTM and CDR2 is ANQGSEA. The CDR3 DNA is TGCAGCGTTCCCCTGGGGCTCCGCACAGATACGCAGTATTTT. Encoded protein: CSVPLGLRTDTQYF.

This clonotype was recorded a few times. The V gene is TRBV5-1, the J gene TRBJ2-7, with 10 bases identical to TRBD2. Germline-derived CDR1 and CDR2 are SGHRS and YFSETQ. The CDR3 is 15 amino acids. V trimming: 0 bases; J trimming: 2 bases; junction bases outside the gene matches: 2. The CDR3 nucleotides read TGCGCCAGCAGCTTGGGGACTAGCGGTACCTACGAGCAGTACGTC. Protein sequence: CASSLGTSGTYEQYV.

This clonotype was observed many times. This chain links TRBV7-8 with TRBJ2-7; TRBD1 matches at 9 bases. After removal of 2 bases from V and 6 bases from J, the junction contained 8 bases not matched to a gene. Per germline, CDR1 SGHVS and CDR2 FQNEAQ. The CDR3 consists of 15 residues. CDR3 nucleotides: TGTGCCAGCAGCTTATCCACTCTGACAGGGGGCGAGCAGTACGTC. Protein product: CASSLSTLTGGEQYV.

This clonotype has only a few counts. The chain links TRBV12-3 or TRBV12-4 to TRBJ2-3; 7 nucleotides match TRBD2. This CDR3 is built from 20 residues. V lost 5 bases and J lost 5; bases outside the gene matches: 25. CDR3 sequence reads: CASSQLLPVGLVQTRDTQYF. Written as DNA, the CDR3 is TGTGCCAGCAGTCAACTTTTACCAGTAGGACTAGTACAGACGAGAGATACGCAGTATTTT.

This chain joins TRBV7-9 and TRBJ2-5; 8 positions agree with TRBD2. The germline V gene has CDR1 SEHNR and CDR2 FQNEAQ (reference sequence). This CDR3 spans 15 amino acids. J gave up 7 bases and V 2 bases, and 9 bases lay outside the gene matches. CDR3 DNA: TGTGCCAGCAGCTTAACGGGGGGGGACGGATCGACCCAGTACTTC. Translated: CASSLTGGDGSTQYF.

A few counts support this clonotype. The V gene is TRBV4-2, the J gene TRBJ1-4; 12 bases align to TRBD1. Germline CDR1 and CDR2: LGHNA and YNFKEQ. The CDR3 contains 18 residues. The junction had 6 bases not matched to a gene; V was cut back by 3 bases and J by 1 base. Here the CDR3 reads CASSQMGTGGGTNEKLFF. The CDR3 DNA is TGTGCCAGCAGCCAGATGGGGACAGGGGGCGGAACTAATGAAAAACTGTTTTTT.